These 20 T cell receptor beta chains were all obtained from the same sample, sequenced in a study of cytomegalovirus exposure and HLA in healthy donors. PCR employed 60 Vbeta and 13 Jbeta primers. Measured with immunoSEQ multiplex PCR; TCRdb has only the in-frame clones, and not every one. The table lists about 190,000 clones. The sample consisted of PBMCs. Every receptor here comes from a woman in her 30s in good health and CMV-seropositive.

The chain combines TRBV28 with TRBJ2-2; 7 bases agree with TRBD1. The trim removed 6 bases at V and 5 bases at J, leaving 6 bases unmatched. Germline assignment: CDR1 MDHEN and CDR2 SYDVKM. CDR3 length: 14 residues. The DNA for the CDR3 is TGTGCCAGCAGCCCGAGCAGGGGGACCGGGGAGCTGTTTTTT. It specifies CASSPSRGTGELFF.

The gene calls are TRBV5-1 and TRBJ1-2; 7 bases agree with TRBD1. The CDR3 length is 15 residues. Trimming cost V 4 bases and J 1 base; bases outside gene matches: 7. Germline loops: CDR1 SGHRS, CDR2 YFSETQ. Here the CDR3 DNA reads TGCGCCAGCAGCCCCACAGGGGTCATTAACTATGGCTACACCTTC. Its protein product is CASSPTGVINYGYTF.

The chain uses TRBV19 and TRBJ2-1; 9 bases fit TRBD2. J was trimmed by 6 bases and V by 6 bases; bases with no gene match: 6. Germline V gene lookup returns CDR1 LNHDA and CDR2 SQIVND (reference sequence). This CDR3 contains 14 residues. The CDR3 region is CASRVAGASNEQFF. DNA for the CDR3: TGTGCCAGTAGGGTAGCGGGAGCTAGCAATGAGCAGTTCTTC.

The chain uses TRBV5-4 and TRBJ2-6; a possible D gene is TRBD1 (6 bases). Germline CDR1 is SGHNT and CDR2 is YYREEE (reference sequence). CDR3 length: 16 residues. The V and J ends lost 3 bases and 4 bases respectively, with 14 bases between them. The CDR3 spells CASSSEDRAGANVLTF. The CDR3, as DNA: TGTGCCAGCAGCTCCGAGGACAGAGCCGGGGCCAACGTCCTGACTTTC.

This chain connects TRBV28 to TRBJ1-2; D perhaps matches TRBD1 (6 bases). V lost 3 bases to trimming and J lost 3 bases, with 11 bases between them. The germline V gene has CDR1 MDHEN and CDR2 SYDVKM. The CDR3 is 14 residues long. The DNA of the CDR3 is TGTGCCAGCAGTTTTATCAGGGGAGACTATGGCTACACCTTC. This encodes CASSFIRGDYGYTF.

The V gene is TRBV5-4, the J gene TRBJ1-1, with unresolved D. The V end lost 3 bases, the J end lost 5 bases, and 14 bases lay between the germline ends. This CDR3 is 14 amino acids long. CDR1 is SGHNT, CDR2 YYREEE, per germline (reference sequence). This CDR3 reads CASSWGGLRTEAFF. CDR3 coding DNA: TGTGCCAGCAGCTGGGGAGGGCTGAGAACTGAAGCTTTCTTT.

CDR3 nucleotides: TGCGCCAGCAGCTTGGCCCTCACTAGCGGGGAACTCTACGAGCAGTACTTC. Translating it yields CASSLALTSGELYEQYF. The chain uses TRBV5-1 and TRBJ2-7, with 10 bases matching TRBD2. The germline V gene has CDR1 SGHRS and CDR2 YFSETQ. This CDR3 has 17 residues. Unmatched junction bases numbered 9, after V lost 0 bases and J lost 3 bases.

The V gene is TRBV11-3, the J gene TRBJ2-2, with 8 bases matching TRBD1. This CDR3 comprises 16 residues. J lost 2 bases, V lost 5 bases, and 7 bases had no gene match. The germline gives CDR1 SGHNT, CDR2 YENEEA. The CDR3 nucleotides read TGTGCCAGCAGCGGGCGCGCAGGGGGCAACACCGGGGAGCTGTTTTTT. It specifies CASSGRAGGNTGELFF.

The V call is TRBV6-1, the J call TRBJ2-5; a weak D match, TRBD1 (6 bases). The tail of the sequence fits TRBJ2-7 better, so the J call may be wrong. This CDR3 region has 14 residues. In germline, CDR1 is MNHNS, CDR2 SASEGT. CDR3 region: CASSDLQGAYEQYF. CDR3 sequence (DNA): TGTGCCAGCAGTGACCTACAGGGAGCCTACGAGCAGTACTTC.

V is TRBV5-1 and J is TRBJ2-3, with 10 bases aligning to TRBD2. Per the germline V gene, CDR1 is SGHRS and CDR2 is YFSETQ. V lost 3 bases, J lost 0 bases, and 7 bases stayed unmatched. The CDR3 contains 17 residues. The CDR3 spells CASSSGGTSVSTDTQYF. The CDR3 region has the DNA TGCGCCAGCAGCTCGGGGGGGACTAGCGTAAGCACAGATACGCAGTATTTT.

The rearrangement joins TRBV28 to TRBJ1-5; D is unclear. The germline CDR1 and CDR2 sequences are MDHEN and SYDVKM. V dropped 6 bases and J dropped 2 bases, with 5 bases sitting between them. The CDR3 is 12 residues long. The CDR3 nucleotides are TGTGCCAGCAGAGGAGGCAATCAGCCCCAGCATTTT. Its protein product is CASRGGNQPQHF.

This sequence joins TRBV7-2 and TRBJ2-2, with no clear D. Germline lookup yields CDR1 SGHTA and CDR2 FQGNSA. V lost 1 base, J lost 5 bases, and 5 bases lay in between. CDR3 length: 13 amino acids. The chain's CDR3 is CASSLGRTGELFF. The CDR3 DNA follows: TGTGCCAGCAGCTTAGGGCGGACCGGGGAGCTGTTTTTT.

Notes on this clone: At the DNA level, this CDR3 is encoded by other sequences in the same sample as well. The J gene is TRBJ1-1, the V gene TRBV6-5, with 9 nucleotides matching TRBD1. The CDR3 sequence is 14 residues long. Trimming removed 8 bases from V and 4 bases from J; junction bases left unmatched: 8. CDR1 is MNHEY, CDR2 SVGAGI, per germline. CDR3 nucleotides: TGTGCCAGCTCTCTTACAGGGGGCGGCACTGAAGCTTTCTTT. Translated: CASSLTGGGTEAFF.

This chain links TRBV15 with TRBJ1-6; TRBD1 matches at 9 bases. The CDR3 spans 16 residues. With 5 bases clipped from V and 10 bases from J, the junction kept 12 bases outside the gene matches. Germline V lookup: CDR1 LNHNV, CDR2 YYDKDF (reference sequence). The CDR3 protein is CATSAWGQGGKSPLHF. CDR3 coding DNA: TGTGCCACCAGCGCGTGGGGACAGGGAGGGAAATCACCCCTCCACTTT.

This chain joins TRBV18 and TRBJ2-5; 11 bases align to TRBD1. From germline, CDR1 is KGHSH and CDR2 LQKENI. This CDR3 comprises 19 residues. V lost 0 bases, J lost 2 bases, and 11 bases stayed unmatched. The CDR3 reads CASSPPWGDRGTIQETQYF. CDR3 nucleotide sequence: TGTGCCAGCTCACCACCGTGGGGGGACAGGGGGACGATTCAAGAGACCCAGTACTTC.

The V and J genes are TRBV27 and TRBJ1-4, with 8 nucleotides matching TRBD1. CDR1 is MNHEY and CDR2 is SMNVEV in the germline V gene (reference sequence). V lost 6 bases to trimming and J lost 7 bases; unmatched junction nucleotides: 4. This CDR3 contains 13 residues. The chain's CDR3 is CASSLDRAEKLFF. CDR3 sequence (DNA): TGTGCCAGCAGCCTGGACAGGGCTGAAAAACTGTTTTTT. Full variable domain (outside the CDR3, taken from reference TRBV27 and TRBJ1-4): EAQVTQNPRYLITVTGKKLTVTCSQNMNHEYMSWYRQDPGLGLRQIYYSMNVEVTDKGDVPEGYKVSRKEKRNFPLILESPSPNQTSLYFCASSLDRAEKLFFGSGTQLSVL.

The chain has TRBV4-1 and TRBJ1-2, with no clear D. The CDR3 length is 15 residues. Trimming stripped 0 bases from V and 5 bases from J, with 13 bases between. Germline assignment: CDR1 MGHRA and CDR2 YSYEKL. CDR3 nucleotides: TGCGCCAGCAGCCAAGAGTACCAGCAGACATATGGCTACACCTTC. Its protein product is CASSQEYQQTYGYTF.

The chain uses TRBV7-9 and TRBJ2-7, with a weak D call TRBD1 (6 bases). This CDR3 spans 14 amino acids. CDR1 and CDR2 from the germline V gene are SEHNR and FQNEAQ (reference sequence). The V end was cut by 2 bases, the J end by 9 bases, with 17 bases between. This chain's CDR3 is CASSLSGTPLGQYF. The CDR3 DNA is TGTGCCAGCAGCTTATCCGGGACACCCCTCGGGCAGTACTTC.

This chain joins TRBV5-6 and TRBJ2-2; the D gene is possibly TRBD1 (7 bases). This CDR3 is built from 17 residues. V lost 2 bases, J lost 6 bases, and 20 bases lay in between. Germline assignment: CDR1 SGHDT and CDR2 YYEEEE. This CDR3 reads CASSLGGPGGIAGELFF. CDR3 DNA: TGTGCCAGCAGCTTAGGGGGACCAGGGGGGATTGCCGGGGAGCTGTTTTTT.

The CDR3 sequence is CASSPPMRRMNTGELFF. The CDR3 DNA reads as TGTGCCAGCAGTCCCCCAATGAGGAGAATGAACACCGGGGAGCTGTTTTTT. V is TRBV7-9 and J is TRBJ2-2; D uncertain. The CDR3 sequence is 17 residues long. The V end was cut by 6 bases, the J end by 1 base, with 18 bases between. Germline CDR1 and CDR2: SEHNR and FQNEAQ (reference sequence).